This entry features one T cell receptor beta chain sequence. Its cognate antigen is unknown. This sample was taken from a study of lymphopenia after photon versus proton radiotherapy. Notes on the study in general: Authors raise, but do not show, better survival with proton therapy.

Repertoires were generated with immunoSEQ multiplex PCR, while TCRdb's copy carries only in-frame clones and drops some. The sample yields 50,000 to 70,000 clones, about 85% seen once. CDR3 length: 13 amino acids. V trimming: 6 bases; J trimming: 10 bases; junction bases outside the gene matches: 6. Germline V lookup: CDR1 LNHDA, CDR2 SQIVND (reference sequence). The sequence derives from a man older than 75 with esophageal cancer. The specimen comprised peripheral blood, sampled from a patient treated with proton-based radiotherapy. The gene calls are TRBV19 and TRBJ1-6; 7 bases agree with TRBD1. CDR3 in DNA: TGTGCCAGTAGATCAGGGGGATTCTCACCCCTCCACTTT. As protein: CASRSGGFSPLHF.